This TCR beta chain was identified in a study of radiotherapy plus CTLA-4 blockade in lung cancer. In the study overall: Objective responses were seen in around 19% of patients, disease control in approximately 30%.

Those with chemo-refractory metastatic non-small-cell lung cancer were treated with focal radiation combined with CTLA-4 blockade using ipilimumab. Clones were read by immunoSEQ multiplex PCR, and TCRdb kept only the in-frame ones, dropping some. Of approximately 99,000 clones listed, roughly 88% are singletons. Study findings and constraints: Response was reportedly best predicted by early blood T cell clone dynamics, with interferon-beta.

A remark on this clone: What it recognizes is unknown.

V was clipped by 1 base and J by 4 bases, with 11 bases between them. The V gene's germline CDR1 is SGHRS and CDR2 YFSETQ. This CDR3 region has 14 residues. The chain couples TRBV5-1 to TRBJ1-2; a possible D gene is TRBD1 (6 bases). The sequence was collected from a human donor with non-small cell lung cancer that progressed on radiotherapy plus ipilimumab. This specimen was peripheral blood, taken from a patient treated with radiotherapy plus ipilimumab. CDR3 residues: CASSLPSRGYGYTF. Written as DNA, the CDR3 is TGCGCCAGCAGCTTGCCGTCCAGGGGCTATGGCTACACCTTC. Variable domain in full (rest from reference TRBV5-1 and TRBJ1-2): KAGVTQTPRYLIKTRGQQVTLSCSPISGHRSVSWYQQTPGQGLQFLFEYFSETQRNKGNFPGRFSGRQFSNSRSEMNVSTLELGDSALYLCASSLPSRGYGYTFGSGTRLTVV.